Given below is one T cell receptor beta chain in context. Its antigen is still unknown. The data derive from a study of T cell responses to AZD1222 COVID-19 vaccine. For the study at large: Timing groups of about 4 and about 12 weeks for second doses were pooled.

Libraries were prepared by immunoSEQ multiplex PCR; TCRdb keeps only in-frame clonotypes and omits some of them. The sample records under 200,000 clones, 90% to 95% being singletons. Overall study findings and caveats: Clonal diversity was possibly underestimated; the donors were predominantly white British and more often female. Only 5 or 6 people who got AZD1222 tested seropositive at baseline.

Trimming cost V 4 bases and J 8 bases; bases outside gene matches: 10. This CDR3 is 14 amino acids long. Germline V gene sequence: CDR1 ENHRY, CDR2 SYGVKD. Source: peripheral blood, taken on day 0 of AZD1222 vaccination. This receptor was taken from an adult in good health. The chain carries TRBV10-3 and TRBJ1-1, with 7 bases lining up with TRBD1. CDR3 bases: TGTGCCATCAGTGGTAAGGAGTTGACAGGGGAAGCTTTCTTT. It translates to CAISGKELTGEAFF.